The clone carrying this TCR beta chain was seen repeatedly, ten times or more. What it binds is unknown. The data were taken from a study of identical twins. CDR3 size: 13 residues. The V gene's germline CDR1 is SGHRS and CDR2 YFSETQ. With V trimmed by 4 bases and J by 5 bases, 2 bases remained unmatched. TCRdb analysed the 5' RACE reads with MiXCR anew, one entry per CDR3 protein. The data contain about 470,000 distinct CDR3 sequences, 24% of them seen just once; the ten biggest clones take up about 2.7%. Study-level findings and limits: Out-of-frame beta sequences exhibited a weaker degree of excess twin sharing. Insertions ran lower in abundant cord blood beta clonotypes, though not in memory repertoires. Conclusions were based on cross-sectional statistical analysis, without following the same donors.

These data were also filed under a second study, of T cells expressing NK-cell markers.

This sequence originates from a woman aged 18-35 years in good health. The source material was CD4+ T cells sorted from blood. This chain joins TRBV5-1 and TRBJ2-2, with 7 positions matching TRBD1. CDR3 in amino acids: CASSLDRTGELFF. CDR3 bases: TGCGCCAGCAGCCTGGACAGGACCGGGGAGCTGTTTTTT.